The 23 T cell receptor beta chains listed next were all sequenced from one sample in a study of control samples from healthy donors and cancer patients. TCRdb's table, derived via immunoSEQ multiplex PCR, lists solely in-frame clones and lacks some. The data show some 120,000 clones, with approximately 90% seen just once and around 2.5% held by the top ten. Input material: blood. Source of these receptors: a woman aged 70 to 79 in good health.

The chain carries TRBV2 and TRBJ2-2; D is ambiguous. The CDR3 runs 14 residues. Germline V lookup: CDR1 SNHLY, CDR2 FYNNEI. Trimming removed 7 bases at V and 0 bases at J, with 9 bases between. The CDR3 DNA follows: TGTGCCAGCATCTTGTACCCGAACACCGGGGAGCTGTTTTTT. This sequence encodes CASILYPNTGELFF.

This chain joins TRBV27 and TRBJ1-4; TRBD1 might be the D (6 bases). Trimming removed 2 bases from V and 2 bases from J, with 15 bases in between. CDR1 and CDR2 (germline): MNHEY, SMNVEV (reference sequence). The CDR3 has 17 amino acids. CDR3 protein: CASSLRRPGVTNEKLFF. The CDR3 DNA reads as TGTGCCAGCAGTTTACGGAGACCAGGGGTTACTAATGAAAAACTGTTTTTT.

The chain joins TRBV5-1 to TRBJ2-7, with TRBD2 identical over 8 bases. With 3 bases clipped from V and 0 bases from J, the junction kept 8 bases outside the gene matches. Germline V gene sequence: CDR1 SGHRS, CDR2 YFSETQ. This CDR3 has 16 amino acids. The DNA of the CDR3 is TGCGCCAGCAGCTCAAAGACTAGCGTAAACTCCTACGAGCAGTACTTC. Translated, it gives CASSSKTSVNSYEQYF.

The chain recombines TRBV29-1 with TRBJ2-3, with TRBD2 matching 10 bases. The CDR3 spans 14 residues. V lost 7 bases and J lost 1; bases outside the gene matches: 5. The germline CDR1 and CDR2 sequences are SQVTM and ANQGSEA. The DNA for the CDR3 is TGCAGCGCTAGGCTAGCGGGAGGCACAGATACGCAGTATTTT. As protein: CSARLAGGTDTQYF.

This clone was counted a few times. V usage is TRBV4-3 and J usage is TRBJ2-3, with TRBD2 as a possible D gene (5 bases). Deletions cut 0 bases from V and 3 bases from J, with 13 bases between. This CDR3 region has 16 residues. The germline V gene has CDR1 LGHNA and CDR2 YSLEER. The chain's CDR3 is CASSQDTGKGTDTQYF. The CDR3 region has the DNA TGCGCCAGCAGCCAAGATACGGGGAAGGGAACAGATACGCAGTATTTT.

For the CDR3, the DNA is TGTGCCAGCAGTTTTAGTGGGTCGGATGAAGCTTTCTTT. Translating gives CASSFSGSDEAFF. J is TRBJ1-1 and V is TRBV27; D not resolved. Germline loops: CDR1 MNHEY, CDR2 SMNVEV (reference sequence). The CDR3 length is 13 residues. Trimming took off 3 bases at V and 7 bases at J, with 12 bases between the two ends.

The sample holds one count of this clone. The V and J genes are TRBV7-2 and TRBJ1-6; D is perhaps TRBD1 (6 bases). Germline values: CDR1 SGHTA, CDR2 FQGNSA. V was cut by 3 bases and J by 6 bases, with 15 bases left in between. CDR3 length: 16 amino acids. This CDR3 reads CASSFSRGYGNSPLHF. The CDR3 bases are TGTGCCAGCAGCTTCTCCAGGGGATACGGTAATTCACCCCTCCACTTT.

The V call is TRBV27, the J call TRBJ2-1; D is unresolved. Trimming removed 2 bases at V and 6 bases at J, with 20 bases between. Germline values: CDR1 MNHEY, CDR2 SMNVEV (reference sequence). The CDR3 sequence is 17 residues long. CDR3 region: CASSLVGSSFQSNEQFF. The CDR3 bases are TGTGCCAGCAGTTTAGTGGGCAGCTCTTTCCAGAGCAATGAGCAGTTCTTC.

The chain combines TRBV19 with TRBJ2-3; no firm D call. The V gene lost 5 bases and the J gene lost 1 base, with 19 bases spanning the gap. Germline CDR1 reads LNHDA; CDR2 reads SQIVND (reference sequence). This CDR3 spans 17 amino acids. CDR3 nucleotide sequence: TGTGCCAGTAGTCGGCGGACCAGTGGGTTGGGCACAGATACGCAGTATTTT. It translates to CASSRRTSGLGTDTQYF. The variable domain in full, completed from reference TRBV19 and TRBJ2-3, reads DGGITQSPKYLFRKEGQNVTLSCEQNLNHDAMYWYRQDPGQGLRLIYYSQIVNDFQKGDIAEGYSVSREKKESFPLTVTSAQKNPTAFYLCASSRRTSGLGTDTQYFGPGTRLTVL.

The chain joins TRBV5-1 to TRBJ1-6; no clear D. The CDR3 sequence is 16 residues long. CDR1 is SGHRS, CDR2 YFSETQ, per germline. V gave up 0 bases and J gave up 7 bases, with 14 bases separating them. The CDR3 region is CASSLGGPSTNSPLHF. The CDR3 DNA reads TGCGCCAGCAGCTTGGGGGGTCCCTCTACGAATTCACCCCTCCACTTT.

This chain links TRBV6-5 with TRBJ1-6; D is ambiguous. Looked up from germline, CDR1 is MNHEY and CDR2 is SVGAGI. The V and J ends lost 9 bases and 4 bases respectively, with 13 bases between them. This CDR3 region has 14 residues. This CDR3 is CASRTDPYNSPLHF. The CDR3, as DNA: TGTGCCAGTAGGACCGATCCATATAATTCACCCCTCCACTTT.

The chain has TRBV7-9 and TRBJ2-1, with 10 bases aligning to TRBD2. Germline-derived CDR1 and CDR2 are SEHNR and FQNEAQ (reference sequence). J gave up 2 bases and V 3 bases, and 4 bases lay outside the gene matches. The CDR3 consists of 16 residues. CDR3 sequence: CASSFSAGGPYNEQFF. The CDR3 bases are TGTGCCAGCAGCTTTTCAGCGGGGGGGCCCTACAATGAGCAGTTCTTC.

The V gene is TRBV23-1, the J gene TRBJ1-6; tentatively, D is TRBD1 (5 bases). TRBV23-1 is reported as an ORF; its role is uncertain. Between the trimmed V and J ends, which lost 10 bases and 6 bases, there was a span of 13 bases. This CDR3 contains 13 residues. CDR3 amino acids: CATKDSRNSPLHF. In DNA form, the CDR3 reads TGCGCCACAAAAGACAGTCGTAATTCACCCCTCCACTTT.

This chain uses TRBV5-1 with TRBJ1-1; tentative D call: TRBD1 (6 bases). Germline V gene sequence: CDR1 SGHRS, CDR2 YFSETQ. The ends were cut back, 4 bases at V and 2 bases at J, with 12 bases in the middle. CDR3 length equals 14 residues. For the CDR3, the DNA is TGCGCCAGCAGCCAGACCAGGGGTAACACTGAAGCTTTCTTT. Translating it yields CASSQTRGNTEAFF.

The CDR3 reads CASSVTSGGGRGDTQYF. The CDR3 nucleotides are TGTGCCAGCAGCGTCACTAGCGGGGGGGGCCGAGGGGATACGCAGTATTTT. V is TRBV9 and J is TRBJ2-3; 13 bases match TRBD2. The CDR3 covers 17 residues. The ends lost 2 bases at V and 6 bases at J; junction bases unmatched: 9. The germline V gene encodes CDR1 SGDLS and CDR2 YYNGEE.

As DNA, the CDR3 is TGTGCCAGCAGCTCCAGCCCGGGGAGGGAGACCCAGTACTTC. It codes for CASSSSPGRETQYF. The genes are TRBV9 and TRBJ2-5; D may be TRBD2 (6 bases). The ends were cut back, 4 bases at V and 5 bases at J, with 15 bases in the middle. Germline CDR1 is SGDLS and CDR2 is YYNGEE. The CDR3 is 14 residues long.

The rearrangement uses TRBV5-4 and TRBJ2-7; 7 nucleotides align to TRBD2. V gave up 0 bases and J gave up 2 bases; unmatched junction bases: 5. This CDR3 is built from 15 residues. Germline CDR1 reads SGHNT; CDR2 reads YYREEE (reference sequence). CDR3 sequence (DNA): TGTGCCAGCAGCTTGGGGGGAGGGGACGCCTACGAGCAGTACTTC. This sequence encodes CASSLGGGDAYEQYF.

This chain connects TRBV29-1 to TRBJ1-2; 8 bases fit TRBD1. Germline CDR1 is SQVTM and CDR2 is ANQGSEA. V dropped 5 bases and J dropped 3; count of bases not matched to a gene: 5. The CDR3 is 13 amino acids. DNA of the CDR3: TGCAGCGTTCGGGGACAGGTGGACTATGGCTACACCTTC. As protein: CSVRGQVDYGYTF.

The chain joins TRBV5-1 to TRBJ2-7, with D tentatively TRBD1 (6 bases). Trimming shortened V by 0 bases and J by 4 bases, and 8 bases separated the two germline ends. Looked up from germline, CDR1 is SGHRS and CDR2 is YFSETQ. This CDR3 is 13 amino acids long. The CDR3 bases are TGCGCCAGCAGCTTGGACAGGGAATACGAGCAGTACTTC. Translated: CASSLDREYEQYF.

The rearrangement uses TRBV10-1 and TRBJ2-3; TRBD2 aligns across 9 bases. Germline V CDR1 and CDR2: WNHNN, SYGVQD (reference sequence). Trimming removed 2 bases from V and 1 base from J; junction bases left unmatched: 4. The CDR3 has 16 residues. CDR3: CASSELTSGRTDTQYF. CDR3 DNA sequence: TGCGCCAGCAGTGAGCTGACTAGCGGACGCACAGATACGCAGTATTTT.

The chain is built from TRBV11-2 and TRBJ1-5, with 8 bases lining up with TRBD1. CDR3 length equals 14 residues. Germline loops: CDR1 SGHAT, CDR2 FQNNGV. J gave up 4 bases and V 5 bases, and 4 bases lay outside the gene matches. The CDR3 DNA sequence: TGTGCCAGCAGCAGGACAGGGCCTAATCAGCCCCAGCATTTT. Amino acids: CASSRTGPNQPQHF. Full variable domain (remainder filled in from reference TRBV11-2 and TRBJ1-5): EAGVAQSPRYKIIEKRQSVAFWCNPISGHATLYWYQQILGQGPKLLIQFQNNGVVDDSQLPKDRFSAERLKGVDSTLKIQPAKLEDSAVYLCASSRTGPNQPQHFGDGTRLSIL.

The chain carries TRBV24-1 and TRBJ2-5, with 9 bases aligning to TRBD1. Looked up from germline, CDR1 is KGHDR and CDR2 is SFDVKD. V shed 4 bases, J shed 5 bases, and the junction held 19 bases outside the gene matches. The CDR3 runs 19 residues. As DNA, the CDR3 is TGTGCCACCAGTGAATCCGGGACAGGGCCGGTCGGGGGGCTCGAGACCCAGTACTTC. Residues: CATSESGTGPVGGLETQYF.

The rearrangement joins TRBV5-8 to TRBJ1-6, with no clear D. Germline-derived CDR1 and CDR2 are SGHTS and YDEGEE. Trimming left V 4 bases short and J 0 bases short, with 8 bases between. This CDR3 is 15 amino acids long. CDR3 coding DNA: TGTGCCAGCAGCCCATTGGGCTCCTATAATTCACCCCTCCACTTT. Translation: CASSPLGSYNSPLHF. The full variable domain, in which reference TRBV5-8 and TRBJ1-6 provide the parts outside the CDR3, is EAGVTQSPTHLIKTRGQQATLRCSPISGHTSVYWYQQALGLGLQFLLWYDEGEERNRGNFPPRFSGRQFPNYSSELNVNALELEDSALYLCASSPLGSYNSPLHFGNGTRLTVT.